This T cell receptor beta chain comes out of a study of blood T cell repertoires in COVID-19. Sequenced by immunoSEQ multiplex PCR; TCRdb stores in-frame clones only, minus some. Of approximately 450,000 clones in the sample, 80% to 90% are singletons; the top ten hold 1% to 1.3%. Germline loops: CDR1 MDHEN, CDR2 SYDVKM. V was trimmed by 3 bases and J by 4 bases, leaving 12 bases between them. The CDR3 consists of 15 residues. This receptor was identified in a man younger than 45 who had recovered from COVID-19. The sequencing sample was made of PBMCs or T cells enriched from blood (not recorded which). The chain employs TRBV28 and TRBJ2-2; a possible D gene is TRBD2 (5 bases). Written as DNA, the CDR3 is TGTGCCAGCAGTTTCCCCGGGGAAGTCACCGGGGAGCTGTTTTTT. Its translation: CASSFPGEVTGELFF.